The 9 T cell receptor beta chains below all came from one sample that was sequenced in a study of CD8 T cells in ankylosing spondylitis. A single record per CDR3 protein comes from TCRdb applying MiXCR to the 5' RACE reads. The sample records 150,000 or so distinct CDR3 sequences, around 32% being singletons. Sequenced input: synovial fluid, either unsorted or a sorted T cell fraction (not recorded which). Every receptor here comes from a male donor with ankylosing spondylitis.

The chain recombines TRBV27 with TRBJ1-5, with 7 nucleotides matching TRBD1. This CDR3 has 14 residues. Looked up from germline, CDR1 is MNHEY and CDR2 is SMNVEV (reference sequence). J lost 6 bases, V lost 3 bases, and 5 bases had no gene match. Written as DNA, the CDR3 is TGTGCCAGCAGTTTTACCCAGGGGGGTCAGCCCCAGCATTTT. Translation gives CASSFTQGGQPQHF.

The rearrangement links TRBV7-2 to TRBJ2-1; the match to TRBD1 covers 9 bases. Germline V gives CDR1 SGHTA, CDR2 FQGNSA. This CDR3 comprises 15 residues. The junction had 5 bases not matched to a gene; V was cut back by 7 bases and J by 1 base. The CDR3 loop is CASTPDRGSYNEQFF. CDR3 bases: TGTGCCAGCACCCCAGACAGGGGGTCCTACAATGAGCAGTTCTTC.

V gene TRBV25-1 combines with J gene TRBJ2-7; no definite D call. The CDR3 consists of 14 residues. Germline V gene sequence: CDR1 MGHDK, CDR2 SYGVNS. Trimming removed 3 bases from V and 0 bases from J, with 9 bases in between. The CDR3 nucleotides read TGTGCCAGCAGTGATGGTCACAACTCCTACGAGCAGTACTTC. It encodes CASSDGHNSYEQYF.

This clonotype was observed a few times. V usage is TRBV28 and J usage is TRBJ2-3; D is unclear. Germline values: CDR1 MDHEN, CDR2 SYDVKM. V was pared by 3 bases and J by 2 bases, with 6 bases between. This CDR3 comprises 13 residues. The DNA of the CDR3 is TGTGCCAGCAGTTTCCGGAACACAGATACGCAGTATTTT. Translated: CASSFRNTDTQYF.

This clonotype was counted ten times or more. V usage is TRBV2 and J usage is TRBJ1-2, with D perhaps matching TRBD1 (6 bases). Trimming pared 0 bases from V and 4 bases from J, leaving 12 bases between. CDR1 and CDR2 from the germline V gene are SNHLY and FYNNEI. The CDR3 runs to 15 residues. CDR3 nucleotide sequence: TGTGCCAGCAGTGAAGCGCGGGGGGCCCCCTATGGCTACACCTTC. Its protein is CASSEARGAPYGYTF. The variable domain in full, completed from reference TRBV2 and TRBJ1-2, reads EPEVTQTPSHQVTQMGQEVILRCVPISNHLYFYWYRQILGQKVEFLVSFYNNEISEKSEIFDDQFSVERPDGSNFTLKIRSTKLEDSAMYFCASSEARGAPYGYTFGSGTRLTVV.

This clonotype was seen at least ten times. The chain couples TRBV5-6 to TRBJ2-3; 8 positions match TRBD1. This CDR3 region has 15 residues. The V gene end was trimmed by 4 bases and the J gene end by 6 bases; junction bases not matched to a gene: 10. CDR1 is SGHDT and CDR2 is YYEEEE in the germline V gene. In DNA, the CDR3 is TGTGCCAGCAGCATGGGACAGGCTAGATCGGATACGCAGTATTTT. Protein product: CASSMGQARSDTQYF.

The rearrangement uses TRBV18 and TRBJ2-2; D unclear. There are 16 residues in the CDR3. Per the germline V gene, CDR1 is KGHSH and CDR2 is LQKENI. V dropped 1 base and J dropped 1 base, with 10 bases sitting between them. CDR3 sequence reads: CASSPLMVQNTGELFF. As DNA, the CDR3 is TGTGCCAGCTCACCACTTATGGTTCAGAACACCGGGGAGCTGTTTTTT.

The V call is TRBV12-3 or TRBV12-4, the J call TRBJ1-5; a possible D gene is TRBD1 (6 bases). The V end lost 5 bases, the J end lost 1 base, and 9 bases lay between the germline ends. This CDR3 has 14 amino acids. The CDR3 protein is CASSRGQSNQPQHF. In DNA form, the CDR3 reads TGTGCCAGCAGTCGCGGACAGAGCAATCAGCCCCAGCATTTT.

CDR3: CASSLLTQNTQYF. The CDR3 nucleotides are TGCGCCAGCAGCTTGCTGACGCAGAATACGCAGTATTTT. The chain couples TRBV5-1 to TRBJ2-3; D not resolved. Germline V gene lookup returns CDR1 SGHRS and CDR2 YFSETQ. V was pared by 1 base and J by 7 bases, with 10 bases between. CDR3 size: 13 residues.